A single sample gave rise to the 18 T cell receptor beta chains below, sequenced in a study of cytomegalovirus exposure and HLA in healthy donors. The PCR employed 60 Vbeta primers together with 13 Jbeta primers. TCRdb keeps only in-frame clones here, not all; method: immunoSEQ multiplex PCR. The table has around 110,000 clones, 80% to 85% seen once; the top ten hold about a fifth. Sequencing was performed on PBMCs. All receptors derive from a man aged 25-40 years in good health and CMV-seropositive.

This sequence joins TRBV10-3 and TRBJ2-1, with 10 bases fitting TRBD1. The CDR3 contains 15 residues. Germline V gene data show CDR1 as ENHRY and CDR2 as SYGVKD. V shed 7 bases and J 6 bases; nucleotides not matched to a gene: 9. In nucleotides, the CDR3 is TGTGCCATCATGGACTCCGGGACAGGGGTCAATGAGCAGTTCTTC. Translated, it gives CAIMDSGTGVNEQFF.

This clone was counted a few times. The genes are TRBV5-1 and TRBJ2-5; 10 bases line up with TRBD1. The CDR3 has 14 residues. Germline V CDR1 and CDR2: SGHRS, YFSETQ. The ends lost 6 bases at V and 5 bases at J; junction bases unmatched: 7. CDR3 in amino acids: CASKPGQGYETQYF. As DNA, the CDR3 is TGCGCCAGCAAGCCGGGACAGGGGTACGAGACCCAGTACTTC.

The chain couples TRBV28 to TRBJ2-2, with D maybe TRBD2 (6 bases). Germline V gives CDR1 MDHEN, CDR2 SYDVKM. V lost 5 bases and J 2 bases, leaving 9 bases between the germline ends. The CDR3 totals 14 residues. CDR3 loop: CASSTGLNTGELFF. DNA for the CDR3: TGTGCCAGCAGTACCGGACTAAACACCGGGGAGCTGTTTTTT.

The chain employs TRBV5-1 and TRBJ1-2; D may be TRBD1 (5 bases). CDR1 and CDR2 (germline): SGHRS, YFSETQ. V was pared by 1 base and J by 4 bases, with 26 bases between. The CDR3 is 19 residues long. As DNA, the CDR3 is TGCGCCAGCAGCTTGTTTTTAGGAGGGGCAGGGCTAAATCCCTATGGCTACACCTTC. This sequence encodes CASSLFLGGAGLNPYGYTF.

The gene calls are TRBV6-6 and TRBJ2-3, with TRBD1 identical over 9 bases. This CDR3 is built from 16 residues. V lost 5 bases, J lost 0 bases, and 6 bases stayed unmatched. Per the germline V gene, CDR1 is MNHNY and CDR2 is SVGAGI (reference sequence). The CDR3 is CASSSPGTGSTDTQYF. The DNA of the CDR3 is TGTGCCAGCAGTAGCCCGGGGACAGGGAGCACAGATACGCAGTATTTT.

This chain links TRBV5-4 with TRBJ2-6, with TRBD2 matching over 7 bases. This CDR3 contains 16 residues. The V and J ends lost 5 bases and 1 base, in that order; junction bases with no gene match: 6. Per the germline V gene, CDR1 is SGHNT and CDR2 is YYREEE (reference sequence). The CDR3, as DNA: TGTGCCAGCAGGGGAGGGTCGGGGTCTGGGGCCAACGTCCTGACTTTC. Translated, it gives CASRGGSGSGANVLTF.

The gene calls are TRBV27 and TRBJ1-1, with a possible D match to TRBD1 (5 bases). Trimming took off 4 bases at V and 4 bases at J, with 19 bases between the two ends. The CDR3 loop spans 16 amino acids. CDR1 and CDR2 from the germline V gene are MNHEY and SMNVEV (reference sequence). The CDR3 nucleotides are TGTGCCAGCAGTTCGCTTCCAGGGTATAGAGGCACTGAAGCTTTCTTT. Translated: CASSSLPGYRGTEAFF.

The CDR3 here is CASSTPTEPYGYTF. CDR3 DNA sequence: TGTGCCAGTAGTACCCCGACAGAGCCCTATGGCTACACCTTC. V and J are TRBV19 and TRBJ1-2; possible D gene TRBD1, 5 bases. CDR1 and CDR2 from the germline V gene are LNHDA and SQIVND (reference sequence). The CDR3 totals 14 residues. V shed 4 bases and J shed 4 bases, with 13 bases lying between them.

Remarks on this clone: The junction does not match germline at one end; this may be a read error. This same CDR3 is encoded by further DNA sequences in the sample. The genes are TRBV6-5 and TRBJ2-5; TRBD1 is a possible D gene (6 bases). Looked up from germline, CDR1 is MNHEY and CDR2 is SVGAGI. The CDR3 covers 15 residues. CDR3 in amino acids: CASSRHTGYQETQYF. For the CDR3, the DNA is TGTGCCAGCAGTAGACATACAGGGTACCAAGAGACCCAATACTTC.

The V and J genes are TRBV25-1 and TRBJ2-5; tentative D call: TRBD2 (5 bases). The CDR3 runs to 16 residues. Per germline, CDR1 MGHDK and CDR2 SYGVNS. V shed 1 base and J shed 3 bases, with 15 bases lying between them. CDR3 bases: TGTGCCAGCAGTGAATTGGAACTCTTGGGAGAAGAGACCCAGTACTTC. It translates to CASSELELLGEETQYF. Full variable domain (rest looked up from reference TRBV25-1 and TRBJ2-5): EADIYQTPRYLVIGTGKKITLECSQTMGHDKMYWYQQDPGMELHLIHYSYGVNSTEKGDLSSESTVSRIRTEHFPLTLESARPSHTSQYLCASSELELLGEETQYFGPGTRLLVL.

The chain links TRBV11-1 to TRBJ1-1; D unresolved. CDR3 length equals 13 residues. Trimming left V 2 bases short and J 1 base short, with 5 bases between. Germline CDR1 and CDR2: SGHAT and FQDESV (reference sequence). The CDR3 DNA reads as TGTGCCAGCAGCTTATTATCGAACACTGAAGCTTTCTTT. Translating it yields CASSLLSNTEAFF.

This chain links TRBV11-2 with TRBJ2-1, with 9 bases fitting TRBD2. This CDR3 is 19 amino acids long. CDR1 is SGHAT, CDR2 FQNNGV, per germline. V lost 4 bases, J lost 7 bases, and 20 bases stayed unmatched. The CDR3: CASSSLNSGTALAGNEQFF. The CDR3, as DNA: TGTGCCAGCAGCTCGCTAAACTCAGGGACAGCCCTAGCGGGAAATGAGCAGTTCTTC.

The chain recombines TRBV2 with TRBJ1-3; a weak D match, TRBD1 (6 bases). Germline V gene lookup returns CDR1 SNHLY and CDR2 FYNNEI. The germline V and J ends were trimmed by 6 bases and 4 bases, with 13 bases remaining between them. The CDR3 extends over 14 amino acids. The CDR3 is CASSQIGTGNTIYF. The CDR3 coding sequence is TGTGCCAGCAGCCAGATTGGGACAGGAAACACCATATATTTT.

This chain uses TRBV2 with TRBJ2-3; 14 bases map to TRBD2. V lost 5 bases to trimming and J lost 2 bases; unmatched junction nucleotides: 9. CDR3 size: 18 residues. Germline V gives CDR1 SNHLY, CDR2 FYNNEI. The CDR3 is CASSKTSGRAISTDTQYF. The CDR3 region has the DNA TGTGCCAGCAGTAAGACTAGCGGGAGGGCTATCTCCACAGATACGCAGTATTTT.

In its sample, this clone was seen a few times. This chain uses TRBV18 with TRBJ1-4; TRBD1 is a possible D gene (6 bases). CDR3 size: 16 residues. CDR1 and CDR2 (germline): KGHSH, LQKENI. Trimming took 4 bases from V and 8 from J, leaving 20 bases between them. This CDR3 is CASSRSSGGAGEKLFF. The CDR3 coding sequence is TGTGCCAGCTCACGATCTTCGGGGGGCGCAGGGGAAAAACTGTTTTTT.

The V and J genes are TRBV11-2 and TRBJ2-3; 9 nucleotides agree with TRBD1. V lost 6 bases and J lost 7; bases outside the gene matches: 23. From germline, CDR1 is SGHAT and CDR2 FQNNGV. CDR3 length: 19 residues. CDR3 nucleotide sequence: TGTGCCAGCAGACCGATCAAATCAGCCCCCCGTACAGGGGGCAATACGCAGTATTTT. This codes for CASRPIKSAPRTGGNTQYF.

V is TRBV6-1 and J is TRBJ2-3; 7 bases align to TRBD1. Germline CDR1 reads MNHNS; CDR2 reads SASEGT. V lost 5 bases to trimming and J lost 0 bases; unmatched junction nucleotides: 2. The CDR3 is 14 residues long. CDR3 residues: CASSMTGSTDTQYF. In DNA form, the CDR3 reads TGTGCCAGCAGTATGACAGGGAGCACAGATACGCAGTATTTT.

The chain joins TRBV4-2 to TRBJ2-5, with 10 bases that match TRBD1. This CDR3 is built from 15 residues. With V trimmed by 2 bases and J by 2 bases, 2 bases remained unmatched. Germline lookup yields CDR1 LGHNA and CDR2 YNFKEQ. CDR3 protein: CASSQPDRGQETQYF. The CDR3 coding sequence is TGTGCCAGCAGCCAACCGGACAGGGGGCAAGAGACCCAGTACTTC.